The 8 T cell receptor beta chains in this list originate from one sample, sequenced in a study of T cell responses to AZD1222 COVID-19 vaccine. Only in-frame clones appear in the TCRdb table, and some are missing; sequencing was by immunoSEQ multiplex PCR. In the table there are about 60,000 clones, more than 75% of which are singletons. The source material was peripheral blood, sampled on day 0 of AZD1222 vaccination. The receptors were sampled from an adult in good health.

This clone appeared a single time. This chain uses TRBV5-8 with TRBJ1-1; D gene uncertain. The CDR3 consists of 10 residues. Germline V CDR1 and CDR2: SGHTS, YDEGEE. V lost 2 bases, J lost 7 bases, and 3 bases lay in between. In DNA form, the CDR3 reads TGTGCCAGCAGCTTAGTTGAAGCTTTCTTT. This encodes CASSLVEAFF.

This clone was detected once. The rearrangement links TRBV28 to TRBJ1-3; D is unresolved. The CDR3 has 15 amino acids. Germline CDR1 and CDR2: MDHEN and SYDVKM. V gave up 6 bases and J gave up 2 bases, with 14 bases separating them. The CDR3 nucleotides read TGTGCCAGCAGACCCTCGGTAGGTGCTGGAAACACCATATATTTT. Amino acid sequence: CASRPSVGAGNTIYF.

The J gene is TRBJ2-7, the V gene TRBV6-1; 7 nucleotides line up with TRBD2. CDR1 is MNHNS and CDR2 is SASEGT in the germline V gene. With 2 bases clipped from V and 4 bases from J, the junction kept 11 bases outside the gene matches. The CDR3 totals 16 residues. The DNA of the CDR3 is TGTGCCAGCAGTGAATACCTAGCGGATCACCGATACGAGCAGTACTTC. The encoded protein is CASSEYLADHRYEQYF.

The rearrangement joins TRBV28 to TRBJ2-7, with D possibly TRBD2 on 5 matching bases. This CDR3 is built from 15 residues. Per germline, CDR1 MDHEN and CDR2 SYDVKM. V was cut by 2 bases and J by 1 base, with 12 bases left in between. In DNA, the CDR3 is TGTGCCAGCAGTTTACACCCAGCGGAGTCCTACGAGCAGTACTTC. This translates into CASSLHPAESYEQYF.

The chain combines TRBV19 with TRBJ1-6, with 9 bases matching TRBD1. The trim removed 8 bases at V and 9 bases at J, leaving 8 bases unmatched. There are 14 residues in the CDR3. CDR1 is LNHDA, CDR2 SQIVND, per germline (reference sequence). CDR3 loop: CASRPGQGGSPLHF. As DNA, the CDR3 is TGTGCCAGTCGGCCGGGACAGGGCGGTTCACCCCTCCACTTT.

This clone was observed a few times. CDR3 region: CASSHPGQGFYEQYF. CDR3 nucleotide sequence: TGTGCCAGCAGCCATCCGGGACAGGGCTTTTACGAGCAGTACTTC. V is TRBV3-1 (or the pseudogene TRBV3-2) and J is TRBJ2-7; 9 nucleotides match TRBD1. Trimming took 3 bases from V and 4 from J; bases not matched to a gene: 7. Germline-derived CDR1 and CDR2 are LGHDT and YNNKEL (reference sequence). The CDR3 totals 15 residues.

The chain's CDR3 is CASSVGLAGAGYNEQFF. CDR3 coding DNA: TGTGCCAGCAGCGTAGGCCTAGCGGGAGCGGGCTACAATGAGCAGTTCTTC. The V gene is TRBV9, the J gene TRBJ2-1; 10 nucleotides align to TRBD2. V trimming: 0 bases; J trimming: 3 bases; junction bases outside the gene matches: 6. CDR3 length equals 17 residues. Germline V gene data show CDR1 as SGDLS and CDR2 as YYNGEE.

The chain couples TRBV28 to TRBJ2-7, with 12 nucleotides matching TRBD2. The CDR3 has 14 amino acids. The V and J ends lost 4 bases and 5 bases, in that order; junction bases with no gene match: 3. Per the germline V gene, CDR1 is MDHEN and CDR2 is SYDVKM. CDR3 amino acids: CASSSTSGSNEQYF. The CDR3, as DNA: TGTGCCAGCAGTTCGACTAGCGGGAGCAACGAGCAGTACTTC.